The following is a T cell receptor beta chain sequence with its context. Original data processing: Counts of nucleated cells, estimated from reference gene primer amplification, were obtained. Method: immunoSEQ multiplex PCR; TCRdb's copy keeps in-frame clones and lacks some. The DNA gave D and trimming, while V, J and clone size come from that table. The repertoire consists of approximately 99,000 clones, with around 81% occurring once and the leading ten covering about 4%. These data originate in a study of blood T cell repertoires in COVID-19. Overall study context: Acute and convalescent COVID-19 samples came from the United States, Italy and Spain. PBMCs, B-cell-depleted T cells, or T cells were the source of the cDNA or gDNA that made up the material.

The CDR3 contains 13 residues. Trimming pared 2 bases from V and 10 bases from J, leaving 12 bases between. Germline V gives CDR1 MNHNY, CDR2 SVGAGI (reference sequence). The material sequenced was peripheral blood. This clonotype originated in a woman aged 70-85 years with acute or convalescent COVID-19. This chain links TRBV6-6 with TRBJ1-5, with no clear D. The CDR3 loop reads CASSYEILGPQHF. CDR3 bases: TGTGCCAGCAGTTACGAGATCCTAGGACCCCAGCATTTT.